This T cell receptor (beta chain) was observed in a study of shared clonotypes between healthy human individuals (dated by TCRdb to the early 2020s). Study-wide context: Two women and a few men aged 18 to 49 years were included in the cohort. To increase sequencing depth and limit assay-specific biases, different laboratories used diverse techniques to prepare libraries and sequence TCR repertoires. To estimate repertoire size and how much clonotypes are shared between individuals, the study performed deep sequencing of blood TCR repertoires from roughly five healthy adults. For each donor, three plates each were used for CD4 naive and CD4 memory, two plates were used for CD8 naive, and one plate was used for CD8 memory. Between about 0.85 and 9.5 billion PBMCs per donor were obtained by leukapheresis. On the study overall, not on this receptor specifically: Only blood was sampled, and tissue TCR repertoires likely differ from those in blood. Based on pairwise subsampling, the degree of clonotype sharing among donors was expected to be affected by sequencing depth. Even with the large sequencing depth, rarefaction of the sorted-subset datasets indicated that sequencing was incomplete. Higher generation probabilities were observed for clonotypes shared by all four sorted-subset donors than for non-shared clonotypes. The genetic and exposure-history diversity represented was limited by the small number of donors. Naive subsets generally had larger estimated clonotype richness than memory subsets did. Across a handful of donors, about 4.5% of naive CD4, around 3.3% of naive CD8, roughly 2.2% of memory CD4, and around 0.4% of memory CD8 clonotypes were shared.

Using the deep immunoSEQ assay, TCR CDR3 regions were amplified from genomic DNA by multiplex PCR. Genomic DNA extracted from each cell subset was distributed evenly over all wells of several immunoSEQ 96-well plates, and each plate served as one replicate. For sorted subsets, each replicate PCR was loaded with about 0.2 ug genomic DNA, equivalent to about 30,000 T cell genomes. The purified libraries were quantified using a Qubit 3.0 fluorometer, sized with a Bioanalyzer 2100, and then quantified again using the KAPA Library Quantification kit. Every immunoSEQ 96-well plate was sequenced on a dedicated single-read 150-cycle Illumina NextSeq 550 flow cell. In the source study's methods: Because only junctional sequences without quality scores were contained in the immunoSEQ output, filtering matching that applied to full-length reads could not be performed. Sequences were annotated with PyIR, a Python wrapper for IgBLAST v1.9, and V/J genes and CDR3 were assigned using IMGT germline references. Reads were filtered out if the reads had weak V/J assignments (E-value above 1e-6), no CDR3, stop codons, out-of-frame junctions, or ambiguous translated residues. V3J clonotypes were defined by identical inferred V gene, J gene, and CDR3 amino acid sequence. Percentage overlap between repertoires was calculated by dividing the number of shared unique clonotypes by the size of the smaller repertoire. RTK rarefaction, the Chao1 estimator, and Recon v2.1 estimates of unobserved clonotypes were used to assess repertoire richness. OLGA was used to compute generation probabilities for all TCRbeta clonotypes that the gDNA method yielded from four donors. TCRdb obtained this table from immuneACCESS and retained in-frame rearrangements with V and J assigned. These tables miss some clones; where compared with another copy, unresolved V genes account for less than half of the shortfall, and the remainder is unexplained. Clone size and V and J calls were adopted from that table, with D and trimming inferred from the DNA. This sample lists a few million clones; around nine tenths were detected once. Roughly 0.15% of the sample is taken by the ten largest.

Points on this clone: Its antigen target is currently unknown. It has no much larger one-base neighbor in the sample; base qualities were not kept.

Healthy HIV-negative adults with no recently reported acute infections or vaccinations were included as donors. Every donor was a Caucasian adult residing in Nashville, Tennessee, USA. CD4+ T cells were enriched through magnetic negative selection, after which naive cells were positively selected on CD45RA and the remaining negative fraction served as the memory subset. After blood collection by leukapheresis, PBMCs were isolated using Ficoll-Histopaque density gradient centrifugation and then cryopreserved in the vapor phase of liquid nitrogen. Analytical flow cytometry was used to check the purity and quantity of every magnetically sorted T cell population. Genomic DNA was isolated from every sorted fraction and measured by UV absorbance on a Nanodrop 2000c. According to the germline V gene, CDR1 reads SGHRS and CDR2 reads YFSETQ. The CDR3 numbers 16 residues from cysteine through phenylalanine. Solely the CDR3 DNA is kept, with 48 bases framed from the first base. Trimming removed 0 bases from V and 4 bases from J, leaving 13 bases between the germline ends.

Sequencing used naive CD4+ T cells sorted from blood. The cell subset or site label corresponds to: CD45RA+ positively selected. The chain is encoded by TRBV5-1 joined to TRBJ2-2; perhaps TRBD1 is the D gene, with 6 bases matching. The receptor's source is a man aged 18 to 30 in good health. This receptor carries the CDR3 CASSLVGGLSTGELFF. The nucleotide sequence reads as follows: TGCGCCAGCAGCTTGGTTGGGGGCCTCAGCACCGGGGAGCTGTTTTTT.